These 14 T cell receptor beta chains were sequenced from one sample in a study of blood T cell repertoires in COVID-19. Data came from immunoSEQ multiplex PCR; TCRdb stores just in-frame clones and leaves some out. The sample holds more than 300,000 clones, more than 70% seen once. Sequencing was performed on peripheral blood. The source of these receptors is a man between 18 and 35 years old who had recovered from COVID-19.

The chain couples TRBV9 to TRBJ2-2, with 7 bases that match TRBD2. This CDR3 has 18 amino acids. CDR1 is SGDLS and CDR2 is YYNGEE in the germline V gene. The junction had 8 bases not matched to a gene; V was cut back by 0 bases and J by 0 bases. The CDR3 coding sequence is TGTGCCAGCAGCGTAGCTTGGGGAGGGGCCACGAACACCGGGGAGCTGTTTTTT. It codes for CASSVAWGGATNTGELFF.

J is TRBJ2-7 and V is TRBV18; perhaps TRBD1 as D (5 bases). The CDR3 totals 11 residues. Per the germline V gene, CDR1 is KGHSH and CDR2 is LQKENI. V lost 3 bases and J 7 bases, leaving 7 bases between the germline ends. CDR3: CASSPSGEQYF. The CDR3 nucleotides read TGTGCCAGCTCACCGTCAGGGGAGCAGTACTTC.

CDR3: CASSYEGFRELFF. DNA for the CDR3: TGTGCCAGCAGCTACGAGGGTTTCCGGGAGCTGTTTTTT. The genes are TRBV13 and TRBJ2-2; maybe TRBD2 (5 bases). The CDR3 runs 13 residues. CDR1 PRHDT and CDR2 FYEKMQ come from the germline V gene (reference sequence). V lost 4 bases and J 9 bases, leaving 12 bases between the germline ends.

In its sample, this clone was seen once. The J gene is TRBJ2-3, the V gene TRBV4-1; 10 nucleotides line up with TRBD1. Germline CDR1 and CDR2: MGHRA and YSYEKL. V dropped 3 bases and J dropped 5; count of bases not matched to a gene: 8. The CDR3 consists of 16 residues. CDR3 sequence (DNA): TGCGCCAGCAGCCAGCCGGACAGGGGGATAGGAGATACGCAGTATTTT. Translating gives CASSQPDRGIGDTQYF.

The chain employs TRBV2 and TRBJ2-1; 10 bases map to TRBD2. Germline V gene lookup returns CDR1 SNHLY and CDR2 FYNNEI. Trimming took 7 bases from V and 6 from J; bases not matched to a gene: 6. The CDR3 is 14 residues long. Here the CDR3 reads CASISASGGNEQFF. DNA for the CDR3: TGTGCCAGCATTTCGGCTAGCGGGGGCAATGAGCAGTTCTTC.

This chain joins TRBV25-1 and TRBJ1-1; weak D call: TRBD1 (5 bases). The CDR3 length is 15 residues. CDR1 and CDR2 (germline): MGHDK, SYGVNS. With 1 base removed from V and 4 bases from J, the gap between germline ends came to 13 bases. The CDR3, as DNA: TGTGCCAGCAGTGAATGGAGGGGATCCGGCACTGAAGCTTTCTTT. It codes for CASSEWRGSGTEAFF.

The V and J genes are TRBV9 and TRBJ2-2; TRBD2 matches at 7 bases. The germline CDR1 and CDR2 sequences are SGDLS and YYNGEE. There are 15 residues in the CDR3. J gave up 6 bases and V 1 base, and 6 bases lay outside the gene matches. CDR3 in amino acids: CASSVSGTGAGELFF. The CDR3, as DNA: TGTGCCAGCAGCGTAAGCGGGACGGGCGCCGGGGAGCTGTTTTTT.

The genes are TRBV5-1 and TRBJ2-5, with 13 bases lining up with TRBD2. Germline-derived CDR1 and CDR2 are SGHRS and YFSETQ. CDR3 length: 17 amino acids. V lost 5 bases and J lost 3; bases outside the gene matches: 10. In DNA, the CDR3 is TGCGCCAGCAGTCCAGGCGGGACTAGCGGGATCGAAGAGACCCAGTACTTC. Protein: CASSPGGTSGIEETQYF.

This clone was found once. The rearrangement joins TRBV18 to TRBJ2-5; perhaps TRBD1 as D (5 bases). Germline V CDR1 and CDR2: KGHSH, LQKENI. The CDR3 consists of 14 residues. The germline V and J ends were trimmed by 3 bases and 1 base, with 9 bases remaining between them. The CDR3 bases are TGTGCCAGCTCACCGTCGACAGCCCAAGAGACCCAGTACTTC. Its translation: CASSPSTAQETQYF.

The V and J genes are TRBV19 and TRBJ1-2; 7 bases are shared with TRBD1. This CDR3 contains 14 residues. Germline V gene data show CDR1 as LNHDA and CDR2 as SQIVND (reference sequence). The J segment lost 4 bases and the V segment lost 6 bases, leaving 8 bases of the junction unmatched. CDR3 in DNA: TGTGCCAGTAGCTTAGGGACAGAGCTCTATGGCTACACCTTC. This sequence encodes CASSLGTELYGYTF. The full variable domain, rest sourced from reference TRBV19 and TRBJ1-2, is DGGITQSPKYLFRKEGQNVTLSCEQNLNHDAMYWYRQDPGQGLRLIYYSQIVNDFQKGDIAEGYSVSREKKESFPLTVTSAQKNPTAFYLCASSLGTELYGYTFGSGTRLTVV.

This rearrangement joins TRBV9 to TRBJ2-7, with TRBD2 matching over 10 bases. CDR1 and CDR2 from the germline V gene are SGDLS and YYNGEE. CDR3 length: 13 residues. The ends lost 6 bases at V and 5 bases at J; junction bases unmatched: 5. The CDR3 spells CASNPSGSHEQYF. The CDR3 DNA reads TGTGCCAGCAACCCTAGCGGGAGCCACGAGCAGTACTTC.

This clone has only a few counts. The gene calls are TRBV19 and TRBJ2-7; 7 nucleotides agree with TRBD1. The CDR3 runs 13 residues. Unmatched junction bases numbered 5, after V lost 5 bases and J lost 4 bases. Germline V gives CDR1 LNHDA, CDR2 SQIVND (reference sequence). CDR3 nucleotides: TGTGCCAGTAGTCGACAGGGCAGGTACGAGCAGTACTTC. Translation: CASSRQGRYEQYF.

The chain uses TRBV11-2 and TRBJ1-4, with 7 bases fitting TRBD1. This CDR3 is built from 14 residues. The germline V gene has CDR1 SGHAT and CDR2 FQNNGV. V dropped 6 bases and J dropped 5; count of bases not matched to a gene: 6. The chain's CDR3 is CASRQGQPNEKLFF. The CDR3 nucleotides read TGTGCCAGCAGACAGGGACAGCCGAATGAAAAACTGTTTTTT.

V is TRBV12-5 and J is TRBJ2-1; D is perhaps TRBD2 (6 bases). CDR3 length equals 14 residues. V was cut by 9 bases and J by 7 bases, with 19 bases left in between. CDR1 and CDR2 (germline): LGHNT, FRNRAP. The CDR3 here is CASGGVLDPNEQFF. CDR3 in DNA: TGTGCTAGCGGCGGGGTCCTTGACCCTAATGAGCAGTTCTTC.